The entry below gives a single T cell receptor beta chain sequence along with its context. This sample was taken from a study of blood T cell repertoires in COVID-19. In the study overall: There were acute and convalescent COVID-19 samples, and they came from the United States, Italy and Spain. The analysed material was cDNA or gDNA that came from T cells, B-cell-depleted T cells, or PBMCs.

Authors' analysis steps: Reference gene primer amplification in the assay estimated nucleated cell counts. TCRdb's table, derived via immunoSEQ multiplex PCR, lists solely in-frame clones and lacks some. Clone size and V and J calls were adopted from that table, with D and trimming inferred from the DNA. The sample consists of about 210,000 clones, about four fifths of them appearing once. The CDR3 runs 14 residues. The V end lost 3 bases, the J end lost 3 bases, and 9 bases lay between the germline ends. Germline CDR1 reads MDHEN; CDR2 reads SYDVKM. The sequence was obtained from a middle-aged woman with acute or convalescent COVID-19. Sequencing was done on a sample of peripheral blood. V usage is TRBV28 and J usage is TRBJ1-5, with D hard to call. CDR3 coding DNA: TGTGCCAGCAGTTTGGCATACGCCAATCAGCCCCAGCATTTT. Its protein product is CASSLAYANQPQHF. Complete variable domain (other parts from reference TRBV28 and TRBJ1-5): DVKVTQSSRYLVKRTGEKVFLECVQDMDHENMFWYRQDPGLGLRLIYFSYDVKMKEKGDIPEGYSVSREKKERFSLILESASTNQTSMYLCASSLAYANQPQHFGDGTRLSIL.